Sequencing of this TCR beta chain was carried out in a study of cytomegalovirus exposure and HLA in healthy donors. Study outcomes and limitations: Upon later analysis, HLA-associated TCR beta chains proved more clonally expanded than other, equally common chains. One variant, a missense change in DCLRE1C, was linked in a later analysis to TCR beta V- and J-gene trimming.

PCR used 60 Vbeta primers and 13 Jbeta primers. Only in-frame clones appear in the TCRdb table, and some are missing; sequencing was by immunoSEQ multiplex PCR. The table has about 160,000 clones, roughly 80% seen once. Germline-derived CDR1 and CDR2 are SGHTA and FQGNSA. Trimming stripped 3 bases from V and 4 bases from J, with 16 bases between. This CDR3 is built from 15 residues. Notes on this clone: Its antigen remains unidentified.

The source of this sequence is a male donor in good health and CMV-seropositive. This sequence joins TRBV7-2 and TRBJ2-7; possibly TRBD2 for D (6 bases). Sequencing used PBMCs. The CDR3 here is CASSLTGTSSYEQYF. The DNA for the CDR3 is TGTGCCAGCAGCTTGACCGGGACTTCCTCATACGAGCAGTACTTC. The variable domain in full, completed from reference TRBV7-2 and TRBJ2-7, reads GAGVSQSPSNKVTEKGKDVELRCDPISGHTALYWYRQSLGQGLEFLIYFQGNSAPDKSGLPSDRFSAERTGGSVSTLTIQRTQQEDSAVYLCASSLTGTSSYEQYFGPGTRLTVT.